The entry that follows covers one TCR beta chain sequence. As yet, its antigen is unknown. Use of 60 Vbeta and 13 Jbeta primers characterized the PCR. Using immunoSEQ multiplex PCR, the repertoire was profiled, and TCRdb retains in-frame clones only, with some absent. Found here are approximately 120,000 clones, 74% of them singletons; the top ten hold 3.5% to 5%. The sample belongs to a study of cytomegalovirus exposure and HLA in healthy donors. Study outcomes and limitations: Later on, an analysis showed TCR association rates differing by HLA locus, with DRB1 the most and HLA-C the fewest.

Trimming stripped 6 bases from V and 6 bases from J, with 21 bases between. The CDR3 spans 17 residues. Germline loops: CDR1 MDHEN, CDR2 SYDVKM. The sequence came from a woman aged 45 to 65 in good health and CMV-seropositive. J is TRBJ1-6 and V is TRBV28; D remains unclear. Source material: PBMCs. CDR3 amino acids: CASSHEDSWSGNSPLHF. The CDR3 bases are TGTGCCAGCAGCCACGAAGACTCGTGGTCGGGTAATTCACCCCTCCACTTT.